This T cell receptor (beta chain) is from a study of cytomegalovirus exposure and HLA in healthy donors. The length of the CDR3 is 14 residues. Germline values: CDR1 LNHDA, CDR2 SQIVND (reference sequence). The V segment lost 7 bases and the J segment 1 base; nucleotides outside the gene matches: 2. The PCR employed 60 Vbeta primers together with 13 Jbeta primers. The method was immunoSEQ multiplex PCR; TCRdb's version includes in-frame clones alone and lacks a portion of them. The sample records about 150,000 clones, over 75% being singletons. This chain links TRBV19 with TRBJ2-3; 10 bases align to TRBD2. This receptor was identified in a woman aged 40 to 55 in good health and CMV-seropositive. Sample: PBMCs. The CDR3 sequence is CASIGTSGTDTQYF. Here the CDR3 DNA reads TGTGCCAGTATCGGGACTAGCGGCACAGATACGCAGTATTTT.